The clone carrying this TCR beta chain was observed many times. The antigen remains unidentified. This sample is drawn from a study of naive and memory T cell subsets. V lost 4 bases and J lost 10, with 10 bases in between. Germline V CDR1 and CDR2: SGHAT, FQNNGV. The CDR3 extends over 11 amino acids. The beta constant-region primer was an equimolar mix of two oligonucleotides covering TRBC1 and TRBC2. Nested alpha and beta constant-region primers with the SP2 primer drove four PCR rounds on ligated cDNA. Via MiXCR, TCRdb re-called the UMI-ligation and nested PCR reads, giving one row per CDR3 protein. The sample gives roughly 150,000 distinct CDR3 sequences, 15% to 25% of which show up once; around 0.63% is in the top ten. The study's findings and limits: A few larger clonotypes appeared in naive repertoires, especially CD8, possibly memory cells re-expressing CD45RA.

The sequencing input was naive CD8+ T cells from blood. This sequence was found in a human donor in good health. The chain joins TRBV11-2 to TRBJ1-1; D call uncertain. The CDR3 here is CASSSGVGAFF. The DNA of the CDR3 is TGTGCCAGCAGCTCCGGGGTAGGAGCTTTCTTT.